A selection of T cell receptor beta chains follows, all from one sample in a study of OX40 agonist ivuxolimab in advanced cancers. Produced via immunoSEQ multiplex PCR; TCRdb's table is partial and in-frame only. The table shows tens of thousands of clones, with over 80% occurring only once. The material was CD4+ or CD8+ T cells sorted from blood, obtained in a trial of the OX40 agonist ivuxolimab. These receptors came from an adult with an advanced solid tumor such as melanoma, head and neck, liver or kidney cancer. Each CDR3 is given with its conserved first and last residue. A D gene is named only where the DNA matches it firmly. For some rows the clone size is stated as once, few or many, or as a class when expanded; others skip it.

abundance	d_gene	j_gene	v_gene	CDR3aa	CDR3nt
.	TRBD1	TRBJ2-1	TRBV28	CASSLFWPDRGRQNEQFF	TGTGCCAGCAGTTTATTTTGGCCGGACAGGGGACGACAAAATGAGCAGTTCTTC
.	.	TRBJ2-1	TRBV10-3	CAIGLGGVGNEQFF	TGTGCCATCGGCCTCGGAGGGGTAGGCAATGAGCAGTTCTTC
few	TRBD1	TRBJ2-7	TRBV27	CARGTGDGGEQYF	TGTGCCAGGGGGACAGGGGATGGCGGCGAGCAGTACTTC
.	TRBD1	TRBJ2-7	TRBV28	CASSFLSGTEFKEQYF	TGTGCCAGCAGTTTCCTGTCGGGGACAGAATTTAAGGAGCAGTACTTC
.	TRBD1	TRBJ2-1	TRBV5-6	CASSLGRDRYNEQFF	TGTGCCAGCAGCCTTGGTCGGGACAGGTACAATGAGCAGTTCTTC
.	TRBD2	TRBJ2-1	TRBV19	CASSISGGLDEQFF	TGTGCCAGTAGTATAAGCGGGGGGCTAGATGAGCAGTTCTTC
.	TRBD2	TRBJ2-1	TRBV15	CATSRDGTRRYNEQFF	TGTGCCACCAGCAGAGATGGGACTAGACGCTACAATGAGCAGTTCTTC
.	TRBD1	TRBJ1-3	TRBV4-1	CASSLGQGTGNTIYF	TGCGCCAGCAGTCTCGGACAGGGTACTGGAAACACCATATATTTT
.	.	TRBJ2-6	TRBV5-1	CASSFPGRSGANVLTF	TGCGCCAGCAGCTTCCCGGGGAGGTCTGGGGCCAACGTCCTGACTTTC
.	.	TRBJ2-5	TRBV7-6	CASSLKRRGPQETQYF	TGTGCCAGCAGCTTAAAGAGGCGGGGGCCTCAAGAGACCCAGTACTTC
.	.	TRBJ1-1	TRBV4-2	CASSQMSGRRMTEAFF	TGTGCCAGCAGCCAGATGTCGGGACGGAGAATGACTGAAGCTTTCTTT
.	.	TRBJ2-3	TRBV6-4	CASKTDTQYF	TGTGCCAGCAAAACAGATACGCAGTATTTT
.	.	TRBJ2-7	TRBV5-4	CASSFGGQYEQYF	TGTGCCAGCAGCTTCGGCGGACAATACGAGCAGTACTTC
few	TRBD2	TRBJ2-1	TRBV5-1	CATPKYTLAGEGNEQFF	TGCGCCACCCCAAAGTATACACTAGCGGGAGAAGGCAATGAGCAGTTCTTC
.	.	TRBJ1-2	TRBV27	CASSFSRGGKKHYGYTF	TGTGCCAGCAGTTTTTCCAGGGGAGGTAAAAAGCACTATGGCTACACCTTC